A selection of T cell receptor beta chains follows, all from one sample in a study of T cell responses to AZD1222 COVID-19 vaccine. TCRdb's copy holds only in-frame clones and misses some; the assay was immunoSEQ multiplex PCR. The data show some 130,000 clones, about four fifths seen once. The sequences come from peripheral blood, collected on day 0 of AZD1222 vaccination. Receptor source: an adult in good health. CDR3s include the opening cysteine and the closing phenylalanine or tryptophan. The D gene is left open where the match is weak. Only some rows state a clone size, as once, few, many or a class for expanded clones.

cdr3_nt cdr3_aa v_call clone_size j_call d_call
TGTGCCAGCAGTTCCTCGTTCGGAAGCACTGAAGCTTTCTTT CASSSSFGSTEAFF TRBV6-5 . TRBJ1-1 .
TGTGCCAGTAGAACATCTGCACAGGGTTGGGAGACCCAGTACTTC CASRTSAQGWETQYF TRBV19 . TRBJ2-5 .
TGCGCCAGCAGCCTGGGGACAGACGGGACCCAGTTCTTC CASSLGTDGTQFF TRBV5-1 . TRBJ2-1 TRBD1
TGTGCCACCAAGGACCGGAATAATTCACCCCTCCACTTT CATKDRNNSPLHF TRBV28 . TRBJ1-6 .
TGTGCCAGCGGGGCCTACGAGCAGTACTTC CASGAYEQYF TRBV6-5 . TRBJ2-7 .
TGCGCCAGCAGCCGTTTACCGGGACAGCTAAGCTCCTACAATGAGCAGTTCTTC CASSRLPGQLSSYNEQFF TRBV5-1 . TRBJ2-1 TRBD1
TGTGCCAGCAGTCCTCAAGGGGCATATATGGTCTATGGCTACACCTTC CASSPQGAYMVYGYTF TRBV25-1 . TRBJ1-2 .
TGTGCCAGCAGCCAGTACGTCTCAGCGGGACACACTAACTATGGCTACACCTTC CASSQYVSAGHTNYGYTF TRBV7-8 . TRBJ1-2 .
TGTGCCAGCAGCCAAGGTCCGGTGGGGGAGATATACGAGCAGTACTTC CASSQGPVGEIYEQYF TRBV3-1/TRBV3-2 . TRBJ2-7 .
TGTGCCAGTAGTACCCGACAGGAAACTAGGCGTCAGCCCCAGCATTTT CASSTRQETRRQPQHF TRBV19 . TRBJ1-5 .
TGCGCCAGCAGCCAAGTAGTCAGCTTCTTTAACTATGGCTACACCTTC CASSQVVSFFNYGYTF TRBV4-1 . TRBJ1-2 .
TGTGCCAGCAGTCCCCACGGGGCAGGGGGCCAGTTCTTTTCACCCCTCCACTTT CASSPHGAGGQFFSPLHF TRBV11-2 . TRBJ1-6 TRBD1
TGTGCCAGCAGTTTACGTGGGGTTAAGACCCAGTACTTC CASSLRGVKTQYF TRBV28 . TRBJ2-5 .
TGCGCCAGCAGCCAACCCCCGGGACTGAGGGCGACTAATGAAAAACTGTTTTTT CASSQPPGLRATNEKLFF TRBV4-1 . TRBJ1-4 .
TGTGCCAGCAGCTTGGGACGGGGTAGAGCTGAAGCTTTCTTT CASSLGRGRAEAFF TRBV5-8 . TRBJ1-1 .
TGTGCCATCAGTGACCGGGACAGGGGGACCTACGAGCAGTACTTC CAISDRDRGTYEQYF TRBV10-3 . TRBJ2-7 TRBD1
TGCGCCAGCAGCCTACCGGGACTACCCTCGGAGCAGTACTTC CASSLPGLPSEQYF TRBV5-1 . TRBJ2-7 TRBD2
TGTGCCAGCAGCTCCGGACGGTCTTGGGATTACGAGCAGTACTTC CASSSGRSWDYEQYF TRBV5-8 . TRBJ2-7 .
TGTGCCAGCAGTTCTCGACAGGGGAACACTGAAGCTTTCTTT CASSSRQGNTEAFF TRBV6-5 . TRBJ1-1 TRBD1
TGTGCCAGCAGCTTGCTTGGGGGAACGGGTTTCGACGAGCAGTACTTC CASSLLGGTGFDEQYF TRBV5-5 . TRBJ2-7 .
TGTGCCACCAGTGGTGGGCGGGGGGCCTTACACTACCAAGAGACCCAGTACTTC CATSGGRGALHYQETQYF TRBV24-1 few TRBJ2-5 TRBD2
TGTGCCAGCAGTTTATGGGCCACAGGGAGGTCTGGAAACACCATATATTTT CASSLWATGRSGNTIYF TRBV28 few TRBJ1-3 .
TGTGCCAGCAGCGCAACCACAGGGGGCCATACTGAGCAGTTCTTC CASSATTGGHTEQFF TRBV5-4 . TRBJ2-1 TRBD1
TGTGCCAGCAGCAGGGACAGGGTGAACGAGCAGTACTTC CASSRDRVNEQYF TRBV5-6 . TRBJ2-7 TRBD1
TGTGCCAGTAGTCCACCTGGGGCAGGGAGCACAGATACGCAGTATTTT CASSPPGAGSTDTQYF TRBV19 many TRBJ2-3 .
TGTGCCAGCAGCCGACAGGGGGCCTGGAACACTGAAGCTTTCTTT CASSRQGAWNTEAFF TRBV2 . TRBJ1-1 TRBD1
TGTGCCAGCAGTGGGCGACAGGGGAACACTGAAGCTTTCTTT CASSGRQGNTEAFF TRBV6-2/TRBV6-3 . TRBJ1-1 TRBD1
TGTGCCACCAGTGGGATTGAGGGGGAGGATGGCTACACCTTC CATSGIEGEDGYTF TRBV24-1 . TRBJ1-2 .
TGCAGCGTCGATGTGGATGGGGGACCCTATGGCTACACCTTC CSVDVDGGPYGYTF TRBV29-1 . TRBJ1-2 .
TGTGCCAGCAGCCAGAGACTAGTTGTAGGGAGTGAGCAGTTCTTC CASSQRLVVGSEQFF TRBV3-1/TRBV3-2 . TRBJ2-1 .
TGTGCCATCAGTGAGTCTGGCGGGGCAAATTCTGGGCGGAGCTACGAGCAGTACTTC CAISESGGANSGRSYEQYF TRBV10-3 few TRBJ2-7 .
TGCGCCAGCAGCCAAGATCACGGGCGGCCAAACACCATATATTTT CASSQDHGRPNTIYF TRBV4-1 . TRBJ1-3 .
TGTGCCAGCAGCTTATTAATTTGGGACAGGGATTCACCCCTCCACTTT CASSLLIWDRDSPLHF TRBV7-2 . TRBJ1-6 TRBD1
TGTGCCAGCAGCTTTGGTCTAGGGGGCGCGAGCGGGGAGCTGTTTTTT CASSFGLGGASGELFF TRBV7-8 . TRBJ2-2 TRBD1
TGTGCCAGCAGCCCCGGACAGGGGGCTAACTATGGCTACACCTTC CASSPGQGANYGYTF TRBV9 once TRBJ1-2 TRBD1
TGTGCCAGCAGAGGGACAGGATCACCCCTCCACTTT CASRGTGSPLHF TRBV6-5 . TRBJ1-6 TRBD1
TGTGCCAGTAGTATCGAATCGTACAGGGGGCGCGGATCACCCCTCCACTTT CASSIESYRGRGSPLHF TRBV19 few TRBJ1-6 TRBD1
TGTGCCAGCAGCCAAGAGGGACAGGGGACTGAAGCTTTCTTT CASSQEGQGTEAFF TRBV3-1/TRBV3-2 few TRBJ1-1 TRBD1
TGTGCCAGCAGTGAAGAGGCATATCAGCCCCAGCATTTT CASSEEAYQPQHF TRBV6-1 . TRBJ1-5 .
TGTGCCAGCAGTTCCCACCTTGGGGTGGGGAGCAATCAGCCCCAGCATTTT CASSSHLGVGSNQPQHF TRBV27 . TRBJ1-5 .
TGTGCCTGGGGCCCAGGGGGACCCCGCGAGCAGTACTTC CAWGPGGPREQYF TRBV30 . TRBJ2-7 TRBD1
TGTGCCAGCAGCGGCCCCGGGGAGGGCCCGGCGTTAAGAACCGGGGAGCTGTTTTTT CASSGPGEGPALRTGELFF TRBV9 . TRBJ2-2 TRBD2